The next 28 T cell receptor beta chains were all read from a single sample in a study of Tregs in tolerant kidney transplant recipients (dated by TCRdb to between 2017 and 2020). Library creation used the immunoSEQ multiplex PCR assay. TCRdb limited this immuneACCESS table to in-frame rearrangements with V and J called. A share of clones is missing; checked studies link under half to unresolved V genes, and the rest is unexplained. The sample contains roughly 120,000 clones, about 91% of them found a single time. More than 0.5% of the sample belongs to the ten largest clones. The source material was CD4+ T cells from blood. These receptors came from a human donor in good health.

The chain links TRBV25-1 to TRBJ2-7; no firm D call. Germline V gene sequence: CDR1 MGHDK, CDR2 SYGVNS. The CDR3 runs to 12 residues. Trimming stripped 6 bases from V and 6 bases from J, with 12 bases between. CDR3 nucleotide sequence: TGTGCCAGCAGATCTGCCCCGTTCGAGCAGTACTTC. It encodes CASRSAPFEQYF.

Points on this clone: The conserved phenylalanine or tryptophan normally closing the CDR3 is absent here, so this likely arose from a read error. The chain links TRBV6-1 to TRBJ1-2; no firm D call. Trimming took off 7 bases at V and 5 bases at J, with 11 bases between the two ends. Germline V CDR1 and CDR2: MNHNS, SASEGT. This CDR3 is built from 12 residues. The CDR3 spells CASTRDGYGYTL. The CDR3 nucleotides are TGTGCCAGCACCCGAGACGGGTATGGCTACACCCTC.

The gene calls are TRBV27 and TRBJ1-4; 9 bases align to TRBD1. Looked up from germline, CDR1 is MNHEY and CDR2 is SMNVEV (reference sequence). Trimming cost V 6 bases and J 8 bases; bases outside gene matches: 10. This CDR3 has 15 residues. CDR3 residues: CASRLSGTGLEKLFF. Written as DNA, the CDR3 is TGTGCCAGCAGGCTTTCCGGGACAGGGTTAGAAAAACTGTTTTTT.

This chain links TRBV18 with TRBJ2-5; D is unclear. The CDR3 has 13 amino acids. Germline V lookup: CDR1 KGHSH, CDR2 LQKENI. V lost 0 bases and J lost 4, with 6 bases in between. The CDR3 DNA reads TGTGCCAGCTCACCACCCATGAGAGAGACCCAGTACTTC. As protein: CASSPPMRETQYF.

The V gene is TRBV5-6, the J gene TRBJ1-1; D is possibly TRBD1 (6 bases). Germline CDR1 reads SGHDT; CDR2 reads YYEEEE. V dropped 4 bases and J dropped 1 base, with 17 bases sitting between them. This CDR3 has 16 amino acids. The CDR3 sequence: CASSPSTGLRNTEAFF. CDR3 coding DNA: TGTGCCAGCAGCCCGAGCACAGGGTTAAGGAACACTGAAGCTTTCTTT. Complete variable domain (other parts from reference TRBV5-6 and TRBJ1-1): DAGVTQSPTHLIKTRGQQVTLRCSPKSGHDTVSWYQQALGQGPQFIFQYYEEEERQRGNFPDRFSGHQFPNYSSELNVNALLLGDSALYLCASSPSTGLRNTEAFFGQGTRLTVV.

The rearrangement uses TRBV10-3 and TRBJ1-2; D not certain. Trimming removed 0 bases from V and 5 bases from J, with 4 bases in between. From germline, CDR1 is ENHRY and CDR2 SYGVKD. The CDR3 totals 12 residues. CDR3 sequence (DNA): TGTGCCATCAGTGAGTCCCAGTATGGCTACACCTTC. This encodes CAISESQYGYTF.

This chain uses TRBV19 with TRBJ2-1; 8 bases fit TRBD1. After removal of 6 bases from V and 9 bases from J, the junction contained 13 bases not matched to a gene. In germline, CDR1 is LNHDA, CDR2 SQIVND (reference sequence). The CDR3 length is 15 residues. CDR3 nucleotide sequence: TGTGCCAGTAGCCATCCTCTTTACGACAGGGGTGAGCAGTTCTTC. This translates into CASSHPLYDRGEQFF.

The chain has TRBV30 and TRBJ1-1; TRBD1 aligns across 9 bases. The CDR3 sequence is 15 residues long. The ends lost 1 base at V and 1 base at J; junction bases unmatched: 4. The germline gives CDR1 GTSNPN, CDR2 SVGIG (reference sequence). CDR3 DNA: TGTGCCTGGAGTGCTGGGACAGGGCGGAACACTGAAGCTTTCTTT. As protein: CAWSAGTGRNTEAFF.

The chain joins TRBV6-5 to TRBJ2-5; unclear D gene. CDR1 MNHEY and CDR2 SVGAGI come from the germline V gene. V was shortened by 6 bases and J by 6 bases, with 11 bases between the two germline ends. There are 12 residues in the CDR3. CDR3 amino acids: CASRDAIQTQYF. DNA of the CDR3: TGTGCCAGCAGGGACGCAATTCAGACCCAGTACTTC.

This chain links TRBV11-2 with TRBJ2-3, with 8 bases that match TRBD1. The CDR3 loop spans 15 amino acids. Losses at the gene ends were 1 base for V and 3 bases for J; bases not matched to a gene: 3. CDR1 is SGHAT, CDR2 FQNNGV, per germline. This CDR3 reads CASSLGTGQTDTQYF. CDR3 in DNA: TGTGCCAGCAGCTTAGGGACAGGGCAGACAGATACGCAGTATTTT.

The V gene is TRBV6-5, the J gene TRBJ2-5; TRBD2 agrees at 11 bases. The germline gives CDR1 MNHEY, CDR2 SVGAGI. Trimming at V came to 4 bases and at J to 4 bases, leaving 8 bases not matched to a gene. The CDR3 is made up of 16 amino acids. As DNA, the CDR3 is TGTGCCAGCAGTTTAGCGGGAGGGCATCGAGGAGAGACCCAGTACTTC. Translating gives CASSLAGGHRGETQYF.

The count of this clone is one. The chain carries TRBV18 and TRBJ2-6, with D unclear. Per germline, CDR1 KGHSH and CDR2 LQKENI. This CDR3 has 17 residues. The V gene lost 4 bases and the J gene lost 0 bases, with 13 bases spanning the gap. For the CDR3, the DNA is TGTGCCAGCTCACAGAGTAACAGAAACTCTGGGGCCAACGTCCTGACTTTC. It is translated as CASSQSNRNSGANVLTF.

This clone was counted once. CDR3 sequence reads: CASSLAEGQDGNTIYF. DNA of the CDR3: TGTGCCAGCAGCTTAGCGGAGGGGCAAGACGGAAACACCATATATTTT. The chain recombines TRBV11-2 with TRBJ1-3; a possible D gene is TRBD1 (5 bases). The germline V and J ends were trimmed by 1 base and 4 bases, with 14 bases remaining between them. Germline V gives CDR1 SGHAT, CDR2 FQNNGV. There are 16 residues in the CDR3.

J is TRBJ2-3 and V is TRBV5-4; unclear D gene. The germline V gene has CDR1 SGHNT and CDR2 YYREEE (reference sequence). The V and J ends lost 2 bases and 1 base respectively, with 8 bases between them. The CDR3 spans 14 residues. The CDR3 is CASSLDTRTDTQYF. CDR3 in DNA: TGTGCCAGCAGCTTAGACACCCGCACAGATACGCAGTATTTT.

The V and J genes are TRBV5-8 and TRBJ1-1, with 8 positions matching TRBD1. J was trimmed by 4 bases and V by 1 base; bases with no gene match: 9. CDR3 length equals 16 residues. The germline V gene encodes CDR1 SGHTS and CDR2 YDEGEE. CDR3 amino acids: CASSLWQGAGGTEAFF. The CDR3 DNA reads TGTGCCAGCAGCTTGTGGCAGGGGGCCGGGGGCACTGAAGCTTTCTTT. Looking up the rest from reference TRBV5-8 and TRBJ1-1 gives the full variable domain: EAGVTQSPTHLIKTRGQQATLRCSPISGHTSVYWYQQALGLGLQFLLWYDEGEERNRGNFPPRFSGRQFPNYSSELNVNALELEDSALYLCASSLWQGAGGTEAFFGQGTRLTVV.

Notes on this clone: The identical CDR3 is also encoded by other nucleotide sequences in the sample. CDR3 sequence reads: CASSLWSTGELFF. In DNA form, the CDR3 reads TGTGCCAGCAGCTTATGGTCTACCGGGGAGCTGTTTTTT. This chain joins TRBV7-9 and TRBJ2-2, with D uncertain. Trimming cost V 2 bases and J 5 bases, with 6 bases left between them. Germline V gene data show CDR1 as SEHNR and CDR2 as FQNEAQ (reference sequence). The CDR3 runs 13 residues.

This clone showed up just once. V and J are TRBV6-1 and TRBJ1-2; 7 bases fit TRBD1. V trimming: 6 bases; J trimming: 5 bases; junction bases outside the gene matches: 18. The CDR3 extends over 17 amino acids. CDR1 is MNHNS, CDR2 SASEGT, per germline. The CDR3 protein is CASREWIARGLSYGYTF. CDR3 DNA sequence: TGTGCCAGCAGAGAATGGATAGCAAGGGGGCTCAGTTATGGCTACACCTTC.

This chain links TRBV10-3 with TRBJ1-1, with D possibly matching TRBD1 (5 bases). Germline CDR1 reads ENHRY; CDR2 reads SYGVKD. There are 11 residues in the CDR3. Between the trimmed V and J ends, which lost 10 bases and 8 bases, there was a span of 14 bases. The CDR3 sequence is CATQIAGEAFF. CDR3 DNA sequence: TGTGCCACTCAGATAGCAGGGGAAGCTTTCTTT.

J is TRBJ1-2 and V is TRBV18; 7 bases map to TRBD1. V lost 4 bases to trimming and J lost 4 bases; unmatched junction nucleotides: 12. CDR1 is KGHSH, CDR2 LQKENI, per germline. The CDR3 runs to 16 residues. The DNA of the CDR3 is TGTGCCAGCTCACTCCAGGGGGGGGCGGCGAGCTATGGCTACACCTTC. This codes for CASSLQGGAASYGYTF.

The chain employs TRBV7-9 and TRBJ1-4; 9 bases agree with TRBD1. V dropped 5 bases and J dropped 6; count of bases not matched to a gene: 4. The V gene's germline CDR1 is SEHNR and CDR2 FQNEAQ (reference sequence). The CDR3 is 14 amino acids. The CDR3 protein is CASSRWDRDEKLFF. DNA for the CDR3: TGTGCCAGCAGCCGTTGGGACAGGGATGAAAAACTGTTTTTT.

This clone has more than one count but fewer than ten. The chain's CDR3 is CASSEAGRGSGYGYTF. Written as DNA, the CDR3 is TGTGCCAGCAGTGAAGCGGGCAGGGGATCGGGATATGGCTACACCTTC. This chain joins TRBV2 and TRBJ1-2; D might be TRBD1 (6 bases). Germline V gene sequence: CDR1 SNHLY, CDR2 FYNNEI. This CDR3 has 16 amino acids. V was clipped by 0 bases and J by 5 bases, with 16 bases between them.

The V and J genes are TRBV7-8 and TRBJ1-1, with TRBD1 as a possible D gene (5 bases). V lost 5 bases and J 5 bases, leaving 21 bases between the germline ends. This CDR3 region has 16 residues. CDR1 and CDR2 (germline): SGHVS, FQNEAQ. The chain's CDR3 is CASSPGRSFFETEAFF. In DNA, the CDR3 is TGTGCCAGCAGCCCGGGACGGAGCTTCTTTGAGACTGAAGCTTTCTTT. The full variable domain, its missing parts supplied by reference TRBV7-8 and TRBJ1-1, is GAGVSQSPRYKVAKRGQDVALRCDPISGHVSLFWYQQALGQGPEFLTYFQNEAQLDKSGLPSDRFFAERPEGSVSTLKIQRTQQEDSAVYLCASSPGRSFFETEAFFGQGTRLTVV.

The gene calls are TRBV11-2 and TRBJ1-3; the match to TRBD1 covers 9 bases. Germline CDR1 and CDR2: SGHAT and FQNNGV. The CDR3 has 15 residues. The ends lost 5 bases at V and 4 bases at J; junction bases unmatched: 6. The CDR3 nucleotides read TGTGCCAGCAGCGAGAGGACAGGGGTCGGAAACACCATATATTTT. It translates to CASSERTGVGNTIYF.

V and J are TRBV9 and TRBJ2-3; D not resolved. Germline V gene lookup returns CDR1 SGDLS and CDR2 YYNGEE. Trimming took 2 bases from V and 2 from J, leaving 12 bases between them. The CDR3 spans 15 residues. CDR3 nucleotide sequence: TGTGCCAGCAGCGTCTCACCCAGCAACACAGATACGCAGTATTTT. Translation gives CASSVSPSNTDTQYF.

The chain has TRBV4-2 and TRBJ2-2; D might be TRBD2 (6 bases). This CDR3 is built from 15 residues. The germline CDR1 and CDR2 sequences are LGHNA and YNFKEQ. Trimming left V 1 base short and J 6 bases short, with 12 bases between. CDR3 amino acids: CASSQGDLASGELFF. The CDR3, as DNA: TGTGCCAGCAGCCAAGGGGACTTAGCGTCCGGGGAGCTGTTTTTT.

CDR3 region: CASSLLSDRGTSYEQYF. The CDR3 DNA is TGTGCCAGCAGCCTCTTGTCGGACAGGGGTACATCCTACGAGCAGTACTTC. This sequence joins TRBV21-1 and TRBJ2-7; the table names TRBD1, a call not compared with the DNA. TRBV21-1 is designated a pseudogene. This CDR3 has 17 residues.

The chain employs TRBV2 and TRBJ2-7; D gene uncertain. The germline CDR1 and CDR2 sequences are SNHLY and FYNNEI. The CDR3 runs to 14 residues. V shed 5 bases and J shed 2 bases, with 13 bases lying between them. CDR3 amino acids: CASSKGYTTYEQYF. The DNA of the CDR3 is TGTGCCAGCAGTAAAGGGTATACCACCTACGAGCAGTACTTC.

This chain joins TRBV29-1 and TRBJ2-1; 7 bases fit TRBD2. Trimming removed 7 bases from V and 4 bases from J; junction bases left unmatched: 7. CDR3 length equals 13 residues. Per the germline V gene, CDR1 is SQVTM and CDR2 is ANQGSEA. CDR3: CSASGGPYNEQFF. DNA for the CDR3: TGCAGCGCCTCGGGGGGTCCGTACAATGAGCAGTTCTTC.